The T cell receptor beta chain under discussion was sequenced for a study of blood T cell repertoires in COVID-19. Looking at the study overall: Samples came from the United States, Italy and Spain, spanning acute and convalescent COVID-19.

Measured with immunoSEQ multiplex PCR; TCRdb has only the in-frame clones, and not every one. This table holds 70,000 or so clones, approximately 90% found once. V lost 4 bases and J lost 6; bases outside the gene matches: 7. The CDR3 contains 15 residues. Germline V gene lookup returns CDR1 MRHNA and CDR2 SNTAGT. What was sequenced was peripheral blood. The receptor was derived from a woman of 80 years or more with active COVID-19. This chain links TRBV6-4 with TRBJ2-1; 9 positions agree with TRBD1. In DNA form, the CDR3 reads TGTGCCAGCAGTGTCTGGGACAGGGTGGGCAATGAGCAGTTCTTC. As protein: CASSVWDRVGNEQFF.